This T cell receptor beta chain was recorded in a study of cytomegalovirus exposure and HLA in healthy donors. Study-wide context: The Caucasian-associated ancestry cluster held over 80% of a few hundred genotyped donors.

The study ran its PCR with 60 Vbeta and 13 Jbeta primers. Profiling relied on immunoSEQ multiplex PCR, and the TCRdb table lists in-frame clones only, not all of them. The sample has under 90,000 clones, and its top ten clones hold around 7.5%. Trimming took 3 bases from V and 1 from J; bases not matched to a gene: 6. The CDR3 is 17 residues long. CDR1 is ENHRY, CDR2 SYGVKD, per germline. To note about this clone: Its antigen is currently unknown.

Overall study results and limits: A later analysis reportedly identified an Asian-associated ancestry cluster as carrying fewer N-insertions than the roughly 670-donor mean. Later analysis associated a missense DCLRE1C variant with TCR beta V- and J-gene trimming. TCR beta sequences reportedly predicted the HLA-A and HLA-B alleles of most subjects accurately.

The clonotype originates from a female donor in good health and CMV-seropositive. The material sequenced was PBMCs. The genes are TRBV10-3 and TRBJ2-5; 12 bases align to TRBD2. The CDR3 region has the DNA TGTGCCATCAGTGACCCCCAACTAGCGGGGGGCCAAGAGACCCAGTACTTC. It translates to CAISDPQLAGGQETQYF.